This TCR beta chain was found in a study of cytomegalovirus exposure and HLA in healthy donors. A remark on this clone: What it binds is unknown.

Measured with immunoSEQ multiplex PCR; TCRdb has only the in-frame clones, and not every one. The repertoire includes approximately 200,000 clones, just over 90% of them detected once, and approximately 1.1% sits in the top ten. General study results and limits: Cytomegalovirus-associated status was assigned to 164 TCR beta chains. Subsequent analysis found a tendency for first-cohort TCR clusters to co-occur within the 120 validation repertoires. Most sequenced TCRs were rare (though some public TCRs occurred in many donors).

J gave up 6 bases and V 1 base, and 13 bases lay outside the gene matches. The CDR3 runs 16 residues. The germline V gene has CDR1 SGHRS and CDR2 YFSETQ. Sequences were obtained from PBMCs. This TCR was sampled from a woman aged 18-30 years in good health and CMV-seronegative. J is TRBJ2-7 and V is TRBV5-1; TRBD2 agrees at 7 bases. Written as DNA, the CDR3 is TGCGCCAGCAGCTTGATCTTAGCGGGCTCCCGGATCGAGCAGTACTTC. Protein sequence: CASSLILAGSRIEQYF.